The T cell receptor (beta chain) under discussion was sequenced for a study of post-analysis software for immune sequencing data. Study-level results: F-measure co-clustering was strong for batch-matched samples. There was significantly lower normalized Chao1 diversity in multiple sclerosis patients than in controls. Controls had lower frequencies than patients of a handful of TRBV segments, which included TRBV5-6, TRBV5-1 and TRBV20-1.

Turning to this clonotype: Its specificity is unknown.

CDR3 size: 14 residues. The V and J ends lost 7 bases and 0 bases respectively, with 7 bases between them. CDR1 and CDR2 (germline): SNHLY, FYNNEI. Included in the TCR beta cDNA libraries were unique molecular identifiers. TCRdb passed the PCR reads through MiXCR, listing each CDR3 protein once. The sample has 750,000 to 950,000 distinct CDR3 sequences, roughly 50% seen once. The V and J genes are TRBV2 and TRBJ1-6; TRBD1 might be the D (5 bases). The sequence came from a girl under 18 with multiple sclerosis. Sequencing was performed on blood. As DNA, the CDR3 is TGTGCCAGCACAGGGAGCTCCTATAATTCACCCCTCCACTTT. This sequence encodes CASTGSSYNSPLHF.